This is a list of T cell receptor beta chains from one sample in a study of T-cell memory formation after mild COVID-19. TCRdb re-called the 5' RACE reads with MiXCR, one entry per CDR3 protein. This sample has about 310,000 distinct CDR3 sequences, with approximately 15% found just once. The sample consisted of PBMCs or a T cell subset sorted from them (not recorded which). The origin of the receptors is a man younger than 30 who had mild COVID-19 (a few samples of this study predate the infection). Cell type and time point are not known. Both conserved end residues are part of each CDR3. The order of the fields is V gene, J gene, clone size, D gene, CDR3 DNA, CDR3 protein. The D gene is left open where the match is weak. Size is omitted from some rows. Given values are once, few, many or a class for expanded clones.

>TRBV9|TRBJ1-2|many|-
TGTGCCAGCAGCCCGGACACGCAATCGGGCTACACCTTC
CASSPDTQSGYTF
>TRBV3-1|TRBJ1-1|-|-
TGTGCCAGCAGCCAAGACTCTGCGCCCCGAGGGACTGAAGCTTTCTTT
CASSQDSAPRGTEAFF
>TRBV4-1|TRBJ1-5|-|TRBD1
TGCGCCAGCAGCCAGAGGACAGGCCAGCCCCAGCATTTT
CASSQRTGQPQHF
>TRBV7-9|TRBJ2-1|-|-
TGTGCCAGCAGCCCGGCTATCCATGAGCAGTTCTTC
CASSPAIHEQFF
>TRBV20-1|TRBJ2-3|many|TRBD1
TGCAGTGTCGACCCCCTGTCGACAGGGGATACGCAGTATTTT
CSVDPLSTGDTQYF
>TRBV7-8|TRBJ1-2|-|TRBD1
TGTGCCAGCAGCTTAGCGAGTAGGGGGGACAGGGGAGGCTACACCTTC
CASSLASRGDRGGYTF
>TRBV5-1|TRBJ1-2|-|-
TGCGCCAGCTCGCCATCCTTTCCCAGGGATGCTAACTATGGCTACACCTTC
CASSPSFPRDANYGYTF
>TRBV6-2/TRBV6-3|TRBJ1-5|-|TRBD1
TGTGCCACCACCGGGACAGGGATCTTTAGCGGTCAGCCCCAGCATTTT
CATTGTGIFSGQPQHF
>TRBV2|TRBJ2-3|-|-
TGTGCCAGCACCTCGGACTTCACAGATACGCAGTATTTT
CASTSDFTDTQYF
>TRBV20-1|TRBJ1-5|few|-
TGCAGTGCAAGAGGGGGGGCAGAAGGGGCTTATAGCAATCAGCCCCAGCATTTT
CSARGGAEGAYSNQPQHF
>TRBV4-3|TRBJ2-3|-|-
TGCGCCAGCAGCGGGGAGCTCATCACAGATACGCAGTATTTT
CASSGELITDTQYF
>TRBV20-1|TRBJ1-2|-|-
TGCAGTGCTAGAGATCGGGTCGAGTATGGCTACACCTTC
CSARDRVEYGYTF
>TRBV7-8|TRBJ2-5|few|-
TGTGCCAGCAGCCCCCCGATACAAGAGACCCAGTACTTC
CASSPPIQETQYF
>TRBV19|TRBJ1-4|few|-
TGTGCCAGTAGTATATCGGGAGCACAGGACCTGTTTTTT
CASSISGAQDLFF
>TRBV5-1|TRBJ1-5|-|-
TGCGCCAGCAGCACCGGGCAGGGCGAAAATCAGCCCCAGCATTTT
CASSTGQGENQPQHF
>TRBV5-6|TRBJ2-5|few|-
TGTGCCAGCAGTCCTCGGTGGGGGAGACAAGAGACCCAGTACTTC
CASSPRWGRQETQYF
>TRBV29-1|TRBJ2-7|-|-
TGCAGCGTTGGGCAGGGAGTATACGAGCAGTACTTC
CSVGQGVYEQYF
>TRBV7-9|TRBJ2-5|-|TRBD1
TGTGCCAGCAGCTGGACAGGTCCCGCCCTAGAGACCCAGTACTTC
CASSWTGPALETQYF
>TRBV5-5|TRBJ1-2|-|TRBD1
TGTGCCAGCAGCTCGGGGGACAGCTATGGCTACACCTTC
CASSSGDSYGYTF
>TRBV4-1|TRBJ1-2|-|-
TGCGCCAGCAGCCAAGATCGATACAGAAGGGGGGGTGTCTACACCTTC
CASSQDRYRRGGVYTF
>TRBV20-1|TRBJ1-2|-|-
TGCAGTGCTATAAACGCGGCTGGAAACTATGGCTACACCTTC
CSAINAAGNYGYTF
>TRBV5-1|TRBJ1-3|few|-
TGCGCCAGCAGCCTGGAATACTCTGGAAACACCATATATTTT
CASSLEYSGNTIYF